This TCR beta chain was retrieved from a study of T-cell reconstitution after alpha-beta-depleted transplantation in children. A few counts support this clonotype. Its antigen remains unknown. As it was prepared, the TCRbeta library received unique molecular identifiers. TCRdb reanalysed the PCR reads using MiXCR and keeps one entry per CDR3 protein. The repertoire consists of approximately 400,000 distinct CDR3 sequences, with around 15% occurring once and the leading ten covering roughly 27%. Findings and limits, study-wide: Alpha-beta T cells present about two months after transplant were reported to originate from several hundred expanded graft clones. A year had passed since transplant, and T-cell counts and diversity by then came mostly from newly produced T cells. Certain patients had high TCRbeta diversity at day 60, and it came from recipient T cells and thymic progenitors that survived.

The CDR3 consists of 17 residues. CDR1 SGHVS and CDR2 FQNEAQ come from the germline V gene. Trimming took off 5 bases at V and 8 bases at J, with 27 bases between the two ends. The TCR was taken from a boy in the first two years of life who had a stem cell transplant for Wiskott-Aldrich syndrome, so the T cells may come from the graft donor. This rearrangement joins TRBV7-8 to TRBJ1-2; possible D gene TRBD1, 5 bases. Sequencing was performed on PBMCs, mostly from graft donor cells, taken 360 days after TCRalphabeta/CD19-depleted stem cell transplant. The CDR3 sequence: CASSRWWQGELSGGYTF. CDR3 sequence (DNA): TGTGCCAGCAGCCGCTGGTGGCAGGGAGAACTATCGGGAGGCTACACCTTC. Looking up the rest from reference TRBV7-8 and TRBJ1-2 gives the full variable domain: GAGVSQSPRYKVAKRGQDVALRCDPISGHVSLFWYQQALGQGPEFLTYFQNEAQLDKSGLPSDRFFAERPEGSVSTLKIQRTQQEDSAVYLCASSRWWQGELSGGYTFGSGTRLTVV.